This is a list of T cell receptor beta chains from one sample in a study of blood T cell repertoires in COVID-19. The assay was immunoSEQ multiplex PCR, and TCRdb's table has in-frame clones only and misses some. The sample lists 450,000 to 500,000 clones; approximately 83% were seen once. The specimen sequenced was peripheral blood. These receptors originate from a human donor in a cohort sampled during active COVID-19. The CDR3 runs from the conserved cysteine through the conserved F or W. Each record gives: CDR3 protein, V gene, J gene.

CASSQDRWQGSGAFF	TRBV14	TRBJ1-1
CATSDRTGKETQYF	TRBV24-1	TRBJ2-5
CASSPLENPYNEQFF	TRBV18	TRBJ2-1
CASSLVPGNEQFF	TRBV5-1	TRBJ2-1
CASSYDGRGNEQFF	TRBV6-5	TRBJ2-1
CASSRRLAGEREQFF	TRBV3-1/TRBV3-2	TRBJ2-1
CAIRGTGDEKLFF	TRBV10-3	TRBJ1-4
CAWTRDRGYYGYTF	TRBV30	TRBJ1-2
CASSSGLAQETQYF	TRBV5-1	TRBJ2-5
CASGTGYNSPLHF	TRBV6-4	TRBJ1-6
CASSPSQGTYNSPLHF	TRBV3-1/TRBV3-2	TRBJ1-6
CASAKGGGQIGYTF	TRBV25-1	TRBJ1-2
CATSDQGYEQYF	TRBV15	TRBJ2-7
CASSSFLDRLGNEQFF	TRBV7-8	TRBJ2-1
CASSRGVEGQPQHF	TRBV19	TRBJ1-5
CASSQDGQARGYTF	TRBV3-1/TRBV3-2	TRBJ1-2
CASSYSLALFSGYTF	TRBV6-6	TRBJ1-2
CASSSRVAGQVKAKNIQYF	TRBV27	TRBJ2-4
CASSILGQGNSNQPQHF	TRBV2	TRBJ1-5
CASSSRAGYGLGELFF	TRBV27	TRBJ2-2
CAISRLAGRADTQYF	TRBV10-3	TRBJ2-3
CASSYRYRGRAYEQYF	TRBV6-5	TRBJ2-7
CASSFRGSGANVLTF	TRBV5-5	TRBJ2-6
CASSEEAGGPRELFF	TRBV6-4	TRBJ2-2
CSVDTSGRGEQYF	TRBV29-1	TRBJ2-7
CASSEGTGRWYGYTF	TRBV5-6	TRBJ1-2
CATPVRGDEQFF	TRBV7-9	TRBJ2-1
CASSRAGDSYEQYF	TRBV19	TRBJ2-7
CASGPAGTSGSGGELFF	TRBV7-3	TRBJ2-2
CASSARQSTNYGYTF	TRBV19	TRBJ1-2
CASSLEGTGSHEQYF	TRBV5-1	TRBJ2-7
CASSYGRWGERIDTQYF	TRBV11-3	TRBJ2-3
CASSLVRGNEQFF	TRBV11-2	TRBJ2-1
CSVGGQSTTETQYF	TRBV29-1	TRBJ2-5
CSAVDRYEQYF	TRBV20-1	TRBJ2-7
CAWSGRWGGSNYGYTF	TRBV30	TRBJ1-2
CAWRDLTSGRYNEQFF	TRBV30	TRBJ2-1
CASRASVNQPQHF	TRBV12-3/TRBV12-4	TRBJ1-5
CASSPGKSILGTEAFF	TRBV11-2	TRBJ1-1
CASSHLPGTPLQETQYF	TRBV4-1	TRBJ2-5
CASSVGTDLYEQYF	TRBV5-8	TRBJ2-7
CASSARTPSTDTQYF	TRBV27	TRBJ2-3
CSASELAGGQYSTDTQYF	TRBV20-1	TRBJ2-3
CASSLIGGDYNEQFF	TRBV27	TRBJ2-1
CASSLGGGNTDTQYF	TRBV7-2	TRBJ2-3
CASSFRLYQDTEAFF	TRBV5-1	TRBJ1-1
CATSDLGAGGPDELFF	TRBV24-1	TRBJ2-2
CACGGGRRSYNEQFF	TRBV19	TRBJ2-1
CASSYESLYGYTF	TRBV6-5	TRBJ1-2
CASSSQAEQYF	TRBV7-9	TRBJ2-7
CSVGGQDGYTF	TRBV29-1	TRBJ1-2
CASSVAPGHLNYGYTF	TRBV9	TRBJ1-2
CASSLNRGSSGNTIYF	TRBV3-1/TRBV3-2	TRBJ1-3
CASRSYNEQFF	TRBV7-2	TRBJ2-1
CATYYREREAFF	TRBV28	TRBJ1-1
CASTEDRGPQETQYF	TRBV6-5	TRBJ2-5
CASSYYGQVPNSPLHF	TRBV27	TRBJ1-6